This passage covers 7 T cell receptor beta chains from one sample sequenced in a study of Ad26.COV2.S vaccination and SARS-CoV-2 variants. Specified treatment: 15 to 20 received Ad26.COV2.S at low or high dose, single or two shots; 5 received placebo; per-sample allocation not given. It was on day 63 after the first vaccine or placebo injection that samples were taken. Data came from immunoSEQ multiplex PCR; TCRdb stores just in-frame clones and leaves some out. Counted here are hundreds of thousands of clones, 80% to 90% occurring once; the ten biggest clones make up approximately 1.5%. The specimen was peripheral blood, collected in a trial of Ad26.COV2.S vaccine versus placebo. The source of these receptors is a person aged 18-60 years who received the Ad26.COV2.S COVID-19 vaccine or a placebo.

CDR3 region: CASSSGLATDTQYF. CDR3 sequence (DNA): TGTGCCAGCAGCTCGGGACTAGCCACAGATACGCAGTATTTT. The chain carries TRBV5-4 and TRBJ2-3; TRBD2 aligns across 9 bases. J gave up 2 bases and V 3 bases, and 1 base lay outside the gene matches. Germline CDR1 SGHNT, CDR2 YYREEE (reference sequence). The CDR3 spans 14 residues.

This clone was seen a few times. CDR3 nucleotides: TGTGCCAGCAGCCTCACAGGGCCCCTCGGAGATACGCAGTATTTT. It is translated as CASSLTGPLGDTQYF. The gene calls are TRBV5-5 and TRBJ2-3; D might be TRBD1 (6 bases). V was cut by 4 bases and J by 5 bases, with 17 bases left in between. CDR1 and CDR2 (germline): SGHKS, YYEKEE (reference sequence). The CDR3 contains 15 residues. The full variable domain, with the rest looked up from reference TRBV5-5 and TRBJ2-3, is DAGVTQSPTHLIKTRGQQVTLRCSPISGHKSVSWYQQVLGQGPQFIFQYYEKEERGRGNFPDRFSARQFPNYSSELNVNALLLGDSALYLCASSLTGPLGDTQYFGPGTRLTVL.

The chain employs TRBV15 and TRBJ1-1; D not resolved. CDR3 size: 17 residues. CDR1 is LNHNV and CDR2 is YYDKDF in the germline V gene (reference sequence). V was clipped by 0 bases and J by 5 bases, with 19 bases between them. In DNA, the CDR3 is TGTGCCACCAGCAGAGATTCGTCACCTGATGGTGTTACTGAAGCTTTCTTT. Translating it yields CATSRDSSPDGVTEAFF.

V and J are TRBV11-2 and TRBJ2-1; TRBD2 matches at 7 bases. CDR3 size: 15 residues. With V trimmed by 1 base and J by 5 bases, 5 bases remained unmatched. From germline, CDR1 is SGHAT and CDR2 FQNNGV. The CDR3 nucleotides are TGTGCCAGCAGCTTAGGGCCTAGCGGAAACAATGAGCAGTTCTTC. Protein: CASSLGPSGNNEQFF.

The chain carries TRBV15 and TRBJ2-1, with 11 bases aligning to TRBD2. Germline V gene lookup returns CDR1 LNHNV and CDR2 YYDKDF (reference sequence). CDR3 length: 17 amino acids. The V gene end was trimmed by 0 bases and the J gene end by 7 bases; junction bases not matched to a gene: 8. The CDR3 region is CATSRDSTSGSNNEQFF. CDR3 sequence (DNA): TGTGCCACCAGCAGAGATTCAACTAGCGGGAGCAATAATGAGCAGTTCTTC.

The chain has TRBV5-1 and TRBJ2-5; D is perhaps TRBD2 (5 bases). CDR1 and CDR2 (germline): SGHRS, YFSETQ. Trimming took off 0 bases at V and 0 bases at J, with 6 bases between the two ends. This CDR3 is 14 amino acids long. CDR3 sequence reads: CASSLAGNQETQYF. The CDR3 DNA follows: TGCGCCAGCAGCTTGGCGGGAAACCAAGAGACCCAGTACTTC. Full variable domain (outside the CDR3, taken from reference TRBV5-1 and TRBJ2-5): KAGVTQTPRYLIKTRGQQVTLSCSPISGHRSVSWYQQTPGQGLQFLFEYFSETQRNKGNFPGRFSGRQFSNSRSEMNVSTLELGDSALYLCASSLAGNQETQYFGPGTRLLVL.

Concerning this clone itself: The sample holds other DNA sequences that translate to the same CDR3. This rearrangement joins TRBV2 to TRBJ1-5; no clear D gene. CDR3 length: 12 residues. The germline V and J ends were trimmed by 4 bases and 4 bases, with 5 bases remaining between them. Looked up from germline, CDR1 is SNHLY and CDR2 is FYNNEI. Here the CDR3 reads CASSAGNQPQHF. The CDR3 DNA reads TGTGCCAGCAGTGCTGGTAATCAGCCCCAGCATTTT.